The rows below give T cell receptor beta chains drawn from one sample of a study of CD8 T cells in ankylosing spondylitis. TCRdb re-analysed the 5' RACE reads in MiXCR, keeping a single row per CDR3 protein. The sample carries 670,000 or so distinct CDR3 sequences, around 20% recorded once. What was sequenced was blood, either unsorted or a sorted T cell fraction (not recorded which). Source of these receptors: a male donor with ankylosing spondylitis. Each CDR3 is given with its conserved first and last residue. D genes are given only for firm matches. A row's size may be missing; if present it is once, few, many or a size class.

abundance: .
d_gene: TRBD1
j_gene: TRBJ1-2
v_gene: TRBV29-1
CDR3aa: CSVSTGVGYTF
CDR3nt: TGCAGCGTTTCGACAGGGGTTGGCTACACCTTC

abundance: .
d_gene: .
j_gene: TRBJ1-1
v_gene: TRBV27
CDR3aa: CASSLRRGRNTEAFF
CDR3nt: TGTGCCAGCAGTTTAAGAAGGGGACGGAACACTGAAGCTTTCTTT

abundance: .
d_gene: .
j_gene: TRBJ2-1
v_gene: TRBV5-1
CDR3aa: CASSSRDPYNEQFF
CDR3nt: TGCGCCAGCAGCTCCCGGGACCCTTACAATGAGCAGTTCTTC

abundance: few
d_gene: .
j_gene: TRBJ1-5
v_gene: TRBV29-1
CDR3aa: CSVVDGNQPQHF
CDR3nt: TGCAGCGTTGTGGACGGGAATCAGCCCCAGCATTTT

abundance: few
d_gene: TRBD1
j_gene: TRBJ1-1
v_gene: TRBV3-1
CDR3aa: CASKKGTGVNTEAFF
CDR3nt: TGTGCCAGCAAAAAGGGGACAGGGGTGAACACTGAAGCTTTCTTT

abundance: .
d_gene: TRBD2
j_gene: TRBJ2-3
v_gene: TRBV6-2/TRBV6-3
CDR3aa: CASSYLRTSGRTDTQYF
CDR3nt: TGTGCCAGCAGTTACCTCCGGACTAGCGGGAGAACAGATACGCAGTATTTT

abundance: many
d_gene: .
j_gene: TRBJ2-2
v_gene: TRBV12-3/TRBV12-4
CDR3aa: CASSFSSLRNTGELFF
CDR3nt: TGTGCCAGCAGTTTTTCCTCCCTAAGGAACACCGGGGAGCTGTTTTTT

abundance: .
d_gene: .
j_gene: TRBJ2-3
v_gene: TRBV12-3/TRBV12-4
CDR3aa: CASSPRTGTDTQYF
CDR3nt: TGTGCCAGCAGTCCCAGGACAGGCACAGATACGCAGTATTTT

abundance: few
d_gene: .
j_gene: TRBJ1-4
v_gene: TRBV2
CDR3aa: CASSGFSGEKLFF
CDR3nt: TGTGCCAGCAGTGGGTTTTCTGGTGAAAAACTGTTTTTT

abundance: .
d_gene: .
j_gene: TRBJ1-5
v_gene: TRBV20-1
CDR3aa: CSARLAKSNQPQHF
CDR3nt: TGCAGTGCTAGATTGGCAAAAAGCAATCAGCCCCAGCATTTT

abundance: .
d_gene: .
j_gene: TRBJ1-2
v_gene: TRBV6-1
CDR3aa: CASSEGGGRSAGYTF
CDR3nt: TGTGCCAGCAGTGAAGGGGGGGGGCGTTCGGCTGGCTACACCTTC

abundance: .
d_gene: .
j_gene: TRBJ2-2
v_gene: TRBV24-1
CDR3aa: CATSDFGVQGTGELFF
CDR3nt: TGTGCCACCAGTGATTTTGGAGTCCAGGGGACCGGGGAGCTGTTTTTT

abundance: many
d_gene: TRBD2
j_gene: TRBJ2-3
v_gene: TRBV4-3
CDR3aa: CASSPQTSGNSDTQYF
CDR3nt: TGCGCCAGCAGCCCACAGACTAGCGGGAACTCAGATACGCAGTATTTT

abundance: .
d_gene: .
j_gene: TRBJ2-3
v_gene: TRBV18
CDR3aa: CASSPSSAITDTQYF
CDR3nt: TGTGCCAGCTCACCATCCTCGGCAATCACAGATACGCAGTATTTT

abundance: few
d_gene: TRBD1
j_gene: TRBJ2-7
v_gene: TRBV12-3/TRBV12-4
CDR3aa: CASSSGTGYQEQYF
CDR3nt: TGTGCCAGCAGTTCAGGGACAGGGTATCAAGAGCAGTACTTC

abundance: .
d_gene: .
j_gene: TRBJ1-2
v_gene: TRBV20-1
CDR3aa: CSALEVGSELANYGYTF
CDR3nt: TGCAGTGCCCTAGAGGTGGGATCTGAACTAGCTAACTATGGCTACACCTTC

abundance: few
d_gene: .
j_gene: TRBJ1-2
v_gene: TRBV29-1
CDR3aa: CSVEVYRTEISGYTF
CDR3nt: TGCAGCGTTGAAGTCTACCGGACAGAGATCAGCGGCTACACCTTC

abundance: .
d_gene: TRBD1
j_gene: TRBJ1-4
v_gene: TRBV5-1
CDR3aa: CASSFSGTGVEKLFF
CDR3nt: TGCGCCAGCAGCTTCTCGGGGACAGGGGTTGAAAAACTGTTTTTT

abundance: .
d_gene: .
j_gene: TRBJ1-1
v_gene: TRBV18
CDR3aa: CASSPLPGPEAFF
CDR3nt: TGTGCCAGCTCACCACTTCCAGGGCCTGAAGCTTTCTTT

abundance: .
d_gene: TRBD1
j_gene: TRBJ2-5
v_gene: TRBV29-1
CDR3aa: CSVARDRVETQYF
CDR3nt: TGCAGCGTTGCGAGGGACAGGGTAGAGACCCAGTACTTC

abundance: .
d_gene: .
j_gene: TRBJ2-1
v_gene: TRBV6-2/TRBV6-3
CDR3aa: CASSYSHEQFF
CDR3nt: TGTGCCAGCAGTTACTCTCACGAGCAGTTCTTC

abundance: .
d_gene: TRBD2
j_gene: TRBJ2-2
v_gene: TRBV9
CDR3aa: CASSVALRREENTGELFF
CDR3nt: TGTGCCAGCAGCGTAGCTCTTCGGCGGGAGGAGAACACCGGGGAGCTGTTTTTT

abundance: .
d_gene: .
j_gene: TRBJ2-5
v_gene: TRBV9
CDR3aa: CASSPHGDQETQYF
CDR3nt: TGTGCCAGCAGCCCGCATGGGGACCAAGAGACCCAGTACTTC

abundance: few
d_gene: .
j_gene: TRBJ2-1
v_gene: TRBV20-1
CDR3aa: CSARYGPSSYNEQFF
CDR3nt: TGCAGTGCTAGGTATGGCCCTAGCTCCTACAATGAGCAGTTCTTC

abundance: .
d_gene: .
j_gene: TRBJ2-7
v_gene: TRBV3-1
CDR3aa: CASSQNVNSYEQYF
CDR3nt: TGTGCCAGCAGCCAAAATGTCAACTCCTACGAGCAGTACTTC

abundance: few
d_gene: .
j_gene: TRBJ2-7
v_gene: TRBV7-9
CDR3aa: CASTFTSGLNEQYF
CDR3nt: TGTGCCAGCACCTTTACTTCGGGACTCAACGAGCAGTACTTC

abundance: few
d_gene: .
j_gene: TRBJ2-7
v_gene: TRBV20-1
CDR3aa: CSARGQGSAGGGEQYF
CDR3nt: TGCAGTGCTAGAGGACAGGGCTCGGCGGGGGGCGGCGAGCAGTACTTC

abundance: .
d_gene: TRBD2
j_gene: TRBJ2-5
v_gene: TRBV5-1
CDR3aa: CASSLAGRSWETQYF
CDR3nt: TGCGCCAGCAGCTTAGCCGGGAGGTCGTGGGAGACCCAGTACTTC

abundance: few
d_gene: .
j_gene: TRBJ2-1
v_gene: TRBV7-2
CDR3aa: CASSLDTTYNEQFF
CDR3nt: TGTGCCAGCAGCTTGGACACCACCTACAATGAGCAGTTCTTC

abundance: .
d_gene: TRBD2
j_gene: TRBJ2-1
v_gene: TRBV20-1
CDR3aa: CSARGTSGQYNEQFF
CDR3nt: TGCAGTGCTAGAGGTACTAGCGGGCAATACAATGAGCAGTTCTTC

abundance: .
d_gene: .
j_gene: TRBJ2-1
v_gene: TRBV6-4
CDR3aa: CASRGPGWNVDEQFF
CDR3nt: TGTGCCAGCAGAGGTCCGGGATGGAACGTAGATGAGCAGTTCTTC

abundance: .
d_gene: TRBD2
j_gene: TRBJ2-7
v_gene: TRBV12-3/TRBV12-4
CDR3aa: CASSIGTSGSYEQYF
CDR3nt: TGTGCCAGCAGTATTGGGACTAGCGGCTCCTACGAGCAGTACTTC

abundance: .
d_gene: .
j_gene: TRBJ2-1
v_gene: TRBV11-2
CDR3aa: CASSLEGGRVGSLRQFF
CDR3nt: TGTGCCAGCAGCTTAGAGGGGGGCAGGGTGGGGTCCCTCCGGCAGTTCTTC

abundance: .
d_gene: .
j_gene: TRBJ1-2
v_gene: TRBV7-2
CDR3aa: CASSYRGSSNYGYTF
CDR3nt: TGTGCCAGCAGCTACCGGGGGTCTTCTAACTATGGCTACACCTTC

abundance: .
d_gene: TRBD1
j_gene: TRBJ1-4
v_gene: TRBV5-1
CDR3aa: CASSLEGQKNEKLFF
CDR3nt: TGCGCCAGCAGCTTGGAGGGACAGAAGAATGAAAAACTGTTTTTT

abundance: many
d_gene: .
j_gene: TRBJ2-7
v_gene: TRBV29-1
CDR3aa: CSVEQGAHEQYF
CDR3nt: TGCAGCGTTGAACAGGGCGCCCACGAGCAGTACTTC

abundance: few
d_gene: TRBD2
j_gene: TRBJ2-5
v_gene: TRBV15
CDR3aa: CATGRGVETQYF
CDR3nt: TGTGCCACCGGGCGGGGGGTGGAGACCCAGTACTTC

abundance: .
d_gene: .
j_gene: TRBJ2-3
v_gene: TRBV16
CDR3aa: CASSQLSTDTQYF
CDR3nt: TGTGCCAGCAGCCAATTAAGCACAGATACGCAGTATTTT

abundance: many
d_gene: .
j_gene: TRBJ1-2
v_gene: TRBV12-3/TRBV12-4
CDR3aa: CASRYFNYGYTF
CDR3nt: TGTGCCAGCAGGTATTTTAACTATGGCTACACCTTC

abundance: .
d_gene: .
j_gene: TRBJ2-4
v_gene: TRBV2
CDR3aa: CASSEGRVENIQYF
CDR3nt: TGTGCCAGCAGTGAAGGCAGGGTCGAAAACATTCAGTACTTC